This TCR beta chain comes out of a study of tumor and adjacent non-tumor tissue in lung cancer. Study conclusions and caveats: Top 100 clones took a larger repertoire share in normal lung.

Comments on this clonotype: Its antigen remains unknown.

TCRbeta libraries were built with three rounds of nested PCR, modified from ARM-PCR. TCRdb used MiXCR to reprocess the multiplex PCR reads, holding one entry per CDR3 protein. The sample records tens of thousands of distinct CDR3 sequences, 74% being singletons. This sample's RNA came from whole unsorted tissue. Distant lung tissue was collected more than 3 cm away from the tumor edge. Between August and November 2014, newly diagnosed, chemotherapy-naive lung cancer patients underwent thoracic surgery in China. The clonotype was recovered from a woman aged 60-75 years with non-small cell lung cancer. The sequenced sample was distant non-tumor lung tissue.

CDR3 sequence (DNA): TGTGCCAGCAGTTACCCCCCAGGGACCCTCGACTCTGGGAGCACCATATATTTT. The encoded protein is CASSYPPGTLDSGSTIYF. The rearrangement joins TRBV6-6 to TRBJ1-3; weak D call: TRBD1 (5 bases). V lost 2 bases and J lost 9, with 26 bases in between. Germline V gene lookup returns CDR1 MNHNY and CDR2 SVGAGI (reference sequence). This CDR3 is built from 18 residues.